These 14 T cell receptor beta chains came from one sample sequenced in a study of blood T cell repertoires in COVID-19 (TCRdb year 2020). Libraries came from the immunoSEQ multiplex PCR assay. This is the immuneACCESS table as TCRdb keeps it, with only in-frame sequences that have V and J called. A part of the clones is gone; compared with another copy, unresolved V genes explain less than half, and the rest is unexplained. Here the sample has around 38,000 clones; about 88% occur a single time. Of the sample, about 6.1% is held by the ten largest clones. The sequenced sample consisted of peripheral blood. The source is a human donor in a cohort sampled during active COVID-19.

This chain joins TRBV5-1 and TRBJ2-6, with unresolved D. The CDR3 is 14 amino acids. Trimming pared 4 bases from V and 4 bases from J, leaving 9 bases between. The germline CDR1 and CDR2 sequences are SGHRS and YFSETQ. CDR3 in amino acids: CASSAGSGANVLTF. The CDR3 nucleotides are TGCGCCAGCAGCGCCGGTTCCGGGGCCAACGTCCTGACTTTC.

In its sample, this clone was seen a few times. The chain recombines TRBV30 with TRBJ2-3; perhaps TRBD2 as D (6 bases). This CDR3 has 15 residues. Trimming removed 5 bases at V and 2 bases at J, with 17 bases between. Per germline, CDR1 GTSNPN and CDR2 SVGIG (reference sequence). The CDR3 spells CAWEIGGLDTDTQYF. In DNA, the CDR3 is TGTGCCTGGGAGATTGGGGGGTTGGACACAGATACGCAGTATTTT.

J is TRBJ2-1 and V is TRBV6-6; 15 bases line up with TRBD2. The V segment lost 5 bases and the J segment 1 base; nucleotides outside the gene matches: 6. CDR1 and CDR2 from the germline V gene are MNHNY and SVGAGI (reference sequence). The CDR3 consists of 18 residues. The CDR3 protein is CASSLGTSGRSSYNEQFF. The CDR3 nucleotides are TGTGCCAGCAGTCTCGGGACTAGCGGGAGGTCGTCCTACAATGAGCAGTTCTTC.

The V and J genes are TRBV5-1 and TRBJ2-1, with TRBD1 matching 9 bases. V was pared by 5 bases and J by 3 bases, with 9 bases of the junction left unmatched. There are 16 residues in the CDR3. CDR1 SGHRS and CDR2 YFSETQ come from the germline V gene. This chain's CDR3 is CASRSTGGVGYNEQFF. The CDR3, as DNA: TGCGCCAGCAGGTCCACAGGGGGCGTAGGCTACAATGAGCAGTTCTTC.

This chain links TRBV7-2 with TRBJ1-1, with 7 positions matching TRBD1. The J segment lost 6 bases and the V segment lost 2 bases, leaving 6 bases of the junction unmatched. The CDR3 has 14 amino acids. CDR1 is SGHTA and CDR2 is FQGNSA in the germline V gene. CDR3 protein: CASSLRSGGAEAFF. The CDR3 nucleotides are TGTGCCAGCAGCTTAAGGTCAGGGGGAGCTGAAGCTTTCTTT.

This chain uses TRBV2 with TRBJ2-7, with a possible D match to TRBD1 (6 bases). Germline V gene lookup returns CDR1 SNHLY and CDR2 FYNNEI. V shed 4 bases and J shed 5 bases, with 18 bases lying between them. This CDR3 region has 15 residues. The CDR3 reads CASSGMGTGSNEQYF. DNA for the CDR3: TGTGCCAGCAGTGGGATGGGTACAGGGTCCAACGAGCAGTACTTC.

This clone was observed a handful of times. J is TRBJ1-6 and V is TRBV4-1; D remains unclear. The ends were cut back, 1 base at V and 9 bases at J, with 16 bases in the middle. Germline CDR1 reads MGHRA; CDR2 reads YSYEKL. This CDR3 spans 16 amino acids. The CDR3 spells CASSQAPESRGSPLHF. In nucleotides, the CDR3 is TGCGCCAGCAGCCAAGCCCCGGAGAGCCGGGGTTCACCCCTCCACTTT.

This chain connects TRBV7-6 to TRBJ2-1; D may be TRBD2 (5 bases). CDR1 and CDR2 from the germline V gene are SGHVS and FNYEAQ. The V end lost 5 bases, the J end lost 4 bases, and 15 bases lay between the germline ends. The CDR3 is 15 amino acids. In DNA form, the CDR3 reads TGTGCCAGCAGCCCAGGCTGGGAGATTTACAATGAGCAGTTCTTC. It specifies CASSPGWEIYNEQFF.

V is TRBV5-4 and J is TRBJ2-7; 12 nucleotides align to TRBD2. Trimming cost V 3 bases and J 4 bases; bases outside gene matches: 8. This CDR3 is built from 16 residues. Germline CDR1 and CDR2: SGHNT and YYREEE (reference sequence). CDR3: CASSWATSGRSYEQYF. The CDR3 region has the DNA TGTGCCAGCAGCTGGGCGACTAGCGGGAGATCGTACGAGCAGTACTTC.

The chain carries TRBV3-1 (or the pseudogene TRBV3-2) and TRBJ2-7, with 12 bases identical to TRBD2. The CDR3 has 16 residues. The J segment lost 6 bases and the V segment lost 0 bases, leaving 6 bases of the junction unmatched. Germline loops: CDR1 LGHDT, CDR2 YNNKEL (reference sequence). This CDR3 reads CASSQDFRLAGAEQYF. CDR3 DNA sequence: TGTGCCAGCAGCCAAGATTTTAGACTAGCGGGAGCCGAGCAGTACTTC.

This rearrangement joins TRBV5-1 to TRBJ2-1, with 8 bases aligning to TRBD2. Germline V CDR1 and CDR2: SGHRS, YFSETQ. V shed 5 bases and J 6 bases; nucleotides not matched to a gene: 13. The CDR3 is made up of 16 amino acids. The CDR3 coding sequence is TGCGCCAGCAGGCCCAATAGCGGGACTCCTTTCAATGAGCAGTTCTTC. It codes for CASRPNSGTPFNEQFF.

V gene TRBV5-1 combines with J gene TRBJ2-3; 9 positions match TRBD1. V trimming: 1 base; J trimming: 5 bases; junction bases outside the gene matches: 5. This CDR3 contains 15 residues. Germline loops: CDR1 SGHRS, CDR2 YFSETQ. The CDR3 nucleotides read TGCGCCAGCAGCTTGACAGGGGGCGAAGTAGATACGCAGTATTTT. Amino acids: CASSLTGGEVDTQYF.

The chain employs TRBV2 and TRBJ1-1, with D perhaps matching TRBD1 (6 bases). The germline gives CDR1 SNHLY, CDR2 FYNNEI. The CDR3 is made up of 14 amino acids. V was clipped by 4 bases and J by 4 bases, with 13 bases between them. The CDR3 loop reads CASSVITGSTEAFF. The CDR3 bases are TGTGCCAGCAGTGTGATTACAGGGTCCACTGAAGCTTTCTTT.

This chain uses TRBV7-8 with TRBJ2-3; D uncertain. Trimming left V 2 bases short and J 0 bases short, with 18 bases between. CDR1 and CDR2 (germline): SGHVS, FQNEAQ. CDR3 length equals 18 residues. The DNA for the CDR3 is TGTGCCAGCAGCTTAAGTTCCCAGGTTTATCTTAGCACAGATACGCAGTATTTT. Amino acids: CASSLSSQVYLSTDTQYF.